The clone carrying this TCR beta chain is labeled large (0.1 to 1%). Antigen: not known. These data belong to a study of T cells in localized non-small cell lung cancer. The study's findings and limits: Uninvolved adjacent lung had the highest recorded T cell clonality, with tumor below it. Heterogeneity remains possible, as sequencing covered one tumor region only.

The CDR3 sequence is 19 residues long. V dropped 7 bases and J dropped 0 bases, with 27 bases sitting between them. Germline-derived CDR1 and CDR2 are LNHDA and SQIVND (reference sequence). Some clones are missing from TCRdb's copy, which holds only in-frame ones; the method was immunoSEQ multiplex PCR. The data hold 4,000 or so clones, with 20% to 25% observed a single time. The material sequenced was lung tumor tissue, taken before any cancer treatment. The chain has TRBV19 and TRBJ1-1, with D perhaps matching TRBD1 (6 bases). The clonotype was recovered from a woman between 35 and 70 years old with stage I lung adenocarcinoma. The CDR3 bases are TGTGCCAGTACCAGTATTGGCGGGACACGGTTAAAAGTGAACACTGAAGCTTTCTTT. This sequence encodes CASTSIGGTRLKVNTEAFF.